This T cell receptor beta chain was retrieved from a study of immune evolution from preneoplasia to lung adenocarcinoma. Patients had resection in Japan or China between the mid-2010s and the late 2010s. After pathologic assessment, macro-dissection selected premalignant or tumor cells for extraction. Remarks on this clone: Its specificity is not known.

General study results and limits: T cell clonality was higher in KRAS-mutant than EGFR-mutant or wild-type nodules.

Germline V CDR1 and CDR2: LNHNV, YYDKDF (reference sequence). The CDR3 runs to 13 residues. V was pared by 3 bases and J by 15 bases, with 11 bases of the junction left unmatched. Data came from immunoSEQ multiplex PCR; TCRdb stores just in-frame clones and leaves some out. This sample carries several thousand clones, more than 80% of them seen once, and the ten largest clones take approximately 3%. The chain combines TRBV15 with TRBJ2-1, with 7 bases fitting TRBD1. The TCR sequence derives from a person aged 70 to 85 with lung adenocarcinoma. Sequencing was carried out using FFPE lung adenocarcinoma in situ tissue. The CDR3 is CATSSPTGTDLFF. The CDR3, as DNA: TGTGCCACCAGCAGTCCCACCGGGACAGATCTGTTCTTC.